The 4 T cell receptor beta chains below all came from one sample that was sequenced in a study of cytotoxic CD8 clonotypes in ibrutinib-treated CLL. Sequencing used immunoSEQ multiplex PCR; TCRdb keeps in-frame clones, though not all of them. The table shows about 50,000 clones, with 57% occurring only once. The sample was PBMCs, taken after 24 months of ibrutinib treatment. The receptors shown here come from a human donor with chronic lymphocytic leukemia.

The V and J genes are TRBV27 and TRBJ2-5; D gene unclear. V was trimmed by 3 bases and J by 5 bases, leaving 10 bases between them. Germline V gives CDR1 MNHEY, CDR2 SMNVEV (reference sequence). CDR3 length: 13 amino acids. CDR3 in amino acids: CASSLGMRETQYF. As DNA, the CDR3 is TGTGCCAGCAGTTTGGGGATGAGGGAGACCCAGTACTTC.

This chain's CDR3 is CASSLGDWSNQPQHF. The DNA of the CDR3 is TGTGCCAGCAGCTTAGGCGACTGGAGCAATCAGCCCCAGCATTTT. This rearrangement joins TRBV7-8 to TRBJ1-5; D is unclear. The CDR3 loop spans 15 amino acids. From germline, CDR1 is SGHVS and CDR2 FQNEAQ. Deletions cut 1 base from V and 1 base from J, with 8 bases between.

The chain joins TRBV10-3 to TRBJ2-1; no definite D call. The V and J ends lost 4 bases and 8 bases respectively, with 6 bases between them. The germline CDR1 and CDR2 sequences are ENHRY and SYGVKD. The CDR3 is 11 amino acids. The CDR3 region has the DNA TGTGCCATCAGTGTGGTGGATGAGCAGTTCTTC. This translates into CAISVVDEQFF.

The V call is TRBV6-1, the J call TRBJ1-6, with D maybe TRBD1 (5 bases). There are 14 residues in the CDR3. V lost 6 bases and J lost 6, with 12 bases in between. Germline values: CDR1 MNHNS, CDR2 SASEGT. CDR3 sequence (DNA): TGTGCCAGCAGCGAACTGGGGCTTAATTCACCCCTCCACTTT. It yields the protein CASSELGLNSPLHF.